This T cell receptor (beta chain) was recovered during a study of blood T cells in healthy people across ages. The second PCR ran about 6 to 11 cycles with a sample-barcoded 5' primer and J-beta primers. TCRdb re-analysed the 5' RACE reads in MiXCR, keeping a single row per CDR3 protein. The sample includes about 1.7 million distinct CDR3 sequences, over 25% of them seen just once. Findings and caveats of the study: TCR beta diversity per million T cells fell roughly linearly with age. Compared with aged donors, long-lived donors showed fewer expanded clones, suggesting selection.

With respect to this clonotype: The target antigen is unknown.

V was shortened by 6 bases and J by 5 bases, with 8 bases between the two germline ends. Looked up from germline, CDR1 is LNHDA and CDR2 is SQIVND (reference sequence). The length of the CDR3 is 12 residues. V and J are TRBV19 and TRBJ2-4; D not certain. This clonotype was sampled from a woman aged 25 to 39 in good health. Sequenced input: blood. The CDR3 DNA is TGTGCCAGTAGCTCCCAGGAAAACATTCAGTACTTC. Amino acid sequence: CASSSQENIQYF.